Shown below are 21 T cell receptor beta chains from a single sample sequenced in a study of patients and donors after allogeneic stem cell transplantation. One entry per CDR3 protein, called by TCRdb with MiXCR from the RT-PCR reads. This repertoire shows about 960,000 distinct CDR3 sequences, about a sixth found once; its top ten account for 5.5% to 6.5%. Source material: blood, either unsorted or a sorted T cell fraction (not recorded which). The receptors derive from a human donor who was either an allogeneic HSCT recipient or a stem cell or donor lymphocyte infusion donor (not recorded which). It is not recorded whose cells these are; they may come from a transplant donor.

This clonotype was counted a few times. The CDR3 loop is CASSQRLAGGYEQYF. The CDR3 coding sequence is TGTGCCAGCAGCCAAAGACTAGCGGGAGGGTACGAGCAGTACTTC. The chain combines TRBV3-1 with TRBJ2-7; 14 bases map to TRBD2. This CDR3 region has 15 residues. Unmatched junction bases numbered 1, after V lost 2 bases and J lost 4 bases. Germline values: CDR1 LGHDT, CDR2 YNNKEL (reference sequence).

This clonotype occurred many times. The chain couples TRBV5-1 to TRBJ2-3; D remains unclear. Trimming removed 2 bases from V and 8 bases from J, with 9 bases in between. Germline CDR1 is SGHRS and CDR2 is YFSETQ. The CDR3 runs 12 residues. CDR3 region: CASSLDFSTQYF. The CDR3 bases are TGCGCCAGCAGCTTAGACTTTTCTACGCAGTATTTT.

In DNA, the CDR3 is TGTGCCAGCAGCTATTACCTCGGGGGCTCCACAGATACGCAGTATTTT. The encoded protein is CASSYYLGGSTDTQYF. The V call is TRBV5-6, the J call TRBJ2-3; TRBD1 or TRBD2 may be the D gene (6 bases each). The CDR3 spans 16 residues. V lost 3 bases and J 2 bases, leaving 16 bases between the germline ends. The germline gives CDR1 SGHDT, CDR2 YYEEEE.

This clonotype has more than one count but fewer than ten. The chain has TRBV29-1 and TRBJ2-5; 12 bases are shared with TRBD1. The CDR3 has 13 residues. The ends lost 7 bases at V and 5 bases at J; junction bases unmatched: 5. Per germline, CDR1 SQVTM and CDR2 ANQGSEA. In DNA form, the CDR3 reads TGCAGCGCAAGGGACAGGGGGCGGGAGACCCAGTACTTC. It encodes CSARDRGRETQYF.

The rearrangement links TRBV18 to TRBJ2-1; the D is unclear. CDR3 length equals 13 residues. The germline gives CDR1 KGHSH, CDR2 LQKENI. Trimming cost V 0 bases and J 8 bases, with 8 bases left between them. CDR3 in amino acids: CASSPPERYEQFF. CDR3 DNA sequence: TGTGCCAGCTCACCACCGGAAAGATATGAGCAGTTCTTC.

The V and J genes are TRBV9 and TRBJ2-2; tentative D call: TRBD2 (7 bases). The V end was cut by 4 bases, the J end by 7 bases, with 20 bases between. The CDR3 runs 16 residues. Germline-derived CDR1 and CDR2 are SGDLS and YYNGEE. The CDR3 region is CASSPKGGGPLGELFF. The CDR3 region has the DNA TGTGCCAGCAGCCCCAAAGGGGGAGGGCCGCTCGGGGAGCTGTTTTTT.

This chain joins TRBV6-5 and TRBJ2-3, with 9 bases fitting TRBD2. This CDR3 is built from 17 residues. The V and J ends lost 2 bases and 3 bases, in that order; junction bases with no gene match: 9. Germline V gene sequence: CDR1 MNHEY, CDR2 SVGAGI. CDR3 sequence reads: CASSYPKPGLATDTQYF. The CDR3 region has the DNA TGTGCCAGCAGTTACCCCAAACCCGGACTAGCGACAGATACGCAGTATTTT.

The genes are TRBV6-5 and TRBJ2-1; perhaps TRBD2 as D (6 bases). V was pared by 0 bases and J by 0 bases, with 12 bases between. In germline, CDR1 is MNHEY, CDR2 SVGAGI. The CDR3 has 17 residues. The CDR3 reads CASSYSRGSGSYNEQFF. In DNA form, the CDR3 reads TGTGCCAGCAGTTACTCCCGGGGGTCCGGCTCCTACAATGAGCAGTTCTTC.

The rearrangement uses TRBV18 and TRBJ1-5; D gene unclear. V was shortened by 6 bases and J by 2 bases, with 20 bases between the two germline ends. The germline CDR1 and CDR2 sequences are KGHSH and LQKENI. This CDR3 has 17 amino acids. The CDR3 region is CASSPASVRVGNQPQHF. DNA of the CDR3: TGTGCCAGCTCGCCAGCTTCGGTAAGGGTGGGCAATCAGCCCCAGCATTTT.

This clonotype was observed a handful of times. The chain combines TRBV28 with TRBJ1-1, with D hard to call. The CDR3 totals 14 residues. The V end was cut by 10 bases, the J end by 3 bases, with 18 bases between. Germline lookup yields CDR1 MDHEN and CDR2 SYDVKM. The CDR3 loop is CATRSGLGDTEAFF. CDR3 nucleotides: TGTGCCACCCGATCCGGGTTAGGAGACACTGAAGCTTTCTTT.

There are many counts of this clonotype. The chain recombines TRBV12-3 or TRBV12-4 with TRBJ2-1; D ambiguous. V dropped 1 base and J dropped 9 bases, with 7 bases sitting between them. The CDR3 has 12 residues. CDR3 protein: CASSLGVGEQFF. The CDR3 DNA sequence: TGTGCCAGCAGTTTAGGGGTCGGTGAGCAGTTCTTC.

This clonotype was detected ten times or more. The chain carries TRBV6-2 or TRBV6-3 and TRBJ2-3; D uncertain. The CDR3 covers 12 residues. The V end lost 6 bases, the J end lost 3 bases, and 7 bases lay between the germline ends. From germline, CDR1 is MNHEY and CDR2 SVGEGT. The CDR3 DNA reads as TGTGCCAGCAGCAGAAATACAGATACGCAGTATTTT. Amino acids: CASSRNTDTQYF.

The chain combines TRBV28 with TRBJ2-5; D may correspond to TRBD1 or TRBD2 (5 bases each). Germline loops: CDR1 MDHEN, CDR2 SYDVKM. The CDR3 extends over 13 amino acids. With 2 bases removed from V and 6 bases from J, the gap between germline ends came to 10 bases. The CDR3 DNA sequence: TGTGCCAGCAGTTTAGGGGGAGTCAAGACCCAGTACTTC. Amino acid sequence: CASSLGGVKTQYF.

The V and J genes are TRBV2 and TRBJ2-3; D might be TRBD2 (7 bases). CDR3 length: 14 residues. Trimming removed 5 bases at V and 10 bases at J, with 19 bases between. CDR1 SNHLY and CDR2 FYNNEI come from the germline V gene. The CDR3 bases are TGTGCCAGCAGTCTCGATTCGGGGGGCAGAGCGCAGTATTTT. Its translation is CASSLDSGGRAQYF.

This clonotype was observed at least ten times. An end of the junction differs from the germline gene, which may be a read error. This chain joins TRBV7-7 and TRBJ2-3; D not certain. In germline, CDR1 is SSHAT, CDR2 FNYEAQ (reference sequence). The CDR3 contains 14 residues. CDR3 region: CASSLARTTDTQYF. In DNA form, the CDR3 reads TGTGCTAGCAGCTTGGCTAGGACCACAGATACGCAGTATTTT.

The chain carries TRBV11-2 and TRBJ2-2; 12 bases map to TRBD2. The ends lost 2 bases at V and 2 bases at J; junction bases unmatched: 9. CDR3 length: 19 residues. The germline V gene has CDR1 SGHAT and CDR2 FQNNGV. For the CDR3, the DNA is TGTGCCAGCAGCTTACGGGACAGGGGACTAGCGGGCAACACCGGGGAGCTGTTTTTT. Amino acids: CASSLRDRGLAGNTGELFF.

This clonotype was counted at least ten times. V and J are TRBV29-1 and TRBJ2-5; D is perhaps TRBD1 or TRBD2 (5 bases each). The CDR3 length is 16 residues. Trimming cost V 0 bases and J 1 base, with 15 bases left between them. Germline V gene sequence: CDR1 SQVTM, CDR2 ANQGSEA. The CDR3 bases are TGCAGCGTTGAAGATCTAGAGGGGATGGGCCAAGAGACCCAGTACTTC. Translation: CSVEDLEGMGQETQYF.

This clonotype has just a few counts. V gene TRBV6-5 combines with J gene TRBJ1-2, with 8 bases lining up with TRBD1. The CDR3 is 12 amino acids. V lost 4 bases and J lost 7; bases outside the gene matches: 2. From germline, CDR1 is MNHEY and CDR2 SVGAGI. Written as DNA, the CDR3 is TGTGCCAGCAGTTTGACAGGGGCTGGCTACACCTTC. This encodes CASSLTGAGYTF.

The chain recombines TRBV6-2 or TRBV6-3 with TRBJ1-2, with D perhaps TRBD1 (5 bases). Germline CDR1 reads MNHEY; CDR2 reads SVGEGT. V was pared by 0 bases and J by 1 base, with 15 bases between. CDR3 length: 17 residues. CDR3 residues: CASSYSRRQIDNYGYTF. Written as DNA, the CDR3 is TGTGCCAGCAGTTACTCCCGGCGACAGATCGATAACTATGGCTACACCTTC.

CDR3 nucleotides: TGTGCCACCAGTGATTCCGCAGCGGGAAGGGGCACAGATACGCAGTATTTT. Translation gives CATSDSAAGRGTDTQYF. The chain employs TRBV24-1 and TRBJ2-3, with 7 bases that match TRBD2. Looked up from germline, CDR1 is KGHDR and CDR2 is SFDVKD. The CDR3 has 17 amino acids. Trimming removed 2 bases from V and 1 base from J; junction bases left unmatched: 8.

This clonotype appeared a few times. The chain is built from TRBV7-9 and TRBJ2-2, with D maybe TRBD1 (5 bases). The germline V and J ends were trimmed by 6 bases and 8 bases, with 16 bases remaining between them. The CDR3 loop spans 14 amino acids. The germline V gene has CDR1 SEHNR and CDR2 FQNEAQ (reference sequence). The CDR3 sequence: CASSRWGFGGELFF. The CDR3 nucleotides read TGTGCCAGCAGTCGGTGGGGCTTCGGTGGGGAGCTGTTTTTT. Combining the CDR3 with reference TRBV7-9 and TRBJ2-2 gives the whole variable domain DTGVSQNPRHKITKRGQNVTFRCDPISEHNRLYWYRQTLGQGPEFLTYFQNEAQLEKSRLLSDRFSAERPKGSFSTLEIQRTEQGDSAMYLCASSRWGFGGELFFGEGSRLTVL.